The rows below give T cell receptor beta chains drawn from one sample of a study of shared clonotypes between healthy human individuals. Only in-frame clones appear in the TCRdb table, and some are missing; sequencing was by immunoSEQ multiplex PCR. The repertoire holds some 2,000,000 clones, with more than 90% as singletons. Specimen: naive CD4+ T cells sorted from blood. The receptors here all came from a man between 18 and 35 years old in good health. The CDR3 runs from the conserved cysteine through the conserved F or W. Each record gives: CDR3 DNA, CDR3 protein, V gene, D gene, clone size, J gene, CDR3 length. D genes are given only for firm matches. Clone size is shown for a subset of rows, as once, few, many or a class of expanded clone.

CDR3 DNA: TGTGCCAGCAAACCTATACAGGGGGAAATGCGGAATCAGCCCCAGCATTTT
CDR3 protein: CASKPIQGEMRNQPQHF
V gene: TRBV2
D gene: TRBD1
clone size: -
J gene: TRBJ1-5
CDR3 length: 17

CDR3 DNA: TGTGCCAGCAGCGCCGGACAGTTGTCCTCCTACGAGCAGTACTTC
CDR3 protein: CASSAGQLSSYEQYF
V gene: TRBV9
D gene: -
clone size: -
J gene: TRBJ2-7
CDR3 length: 15

CDR3 DNA: TGTGCCAGCAGTGTAACAGGGGCCTACGAGCAGTACTTC
CDR3 protein: CASSVTGAYEQYF
V gene: TRBV25-1
D gene: TRBD1
clone size: -
J gene: TRBJ2-7
CDR3 length: 13

CDR3 DNA: TGTGCCAGTACCCTAGGTGATCAGCCCCAGCATTTT
CDR3 protein: CASTLGDQPQHF
V gene: TRBV19
D gene: -
clone size: -
J gene: TRBJ1-5
CDR3 length: 12

CDR3 DNA: TGTGCCAGTCACACAGGGGGTCAGCCCCAGCATTTT
CDR3 protein: CASHTGGQPQHF
V gene: TRBV19
D gene: TRBD1
clone size: -
J gene: TRBJ1-5
CDR3 length: 12

CDR3 DNA: TGTGCCAGCAGTTACCAGGAGACTCCTAGCACAGATACGCAGTATTTT
CDR3 protein: CASSYQETPSTDTQYF
V gene: TRBV6-6
D gene: -
clone size: -
J gene: TRBJ2-3
CDR3 length: 16

CDR3 DNA: TGTGCCAGCCGCTCAGGTCGGAGTCCCGAAAACATTCAGTACTTC
CDR3 protein: CASRSGRSPENIQYF
V gene: TRBV5-4
D gene: -
clone size: -
J gene: TRBJ2-4
CDR3 length: 15

CDR3 DNA: TGTGCCAGCAGCCAAGGACAGGGCCGTGCAACTGAAGCTTTCTTT
CDR3 protein: CASSQGQGRATEAFF
V gene: TRBV14
D gene: TRBD1
clone size: -
J gene: TRBJ1-1
CDR3 length: 15

CDR3 DNA: TGCGCCAGCAGCTTGGTCCCTTTAGGGGCGGGCACCGGGGAGCTGTTTTTT
CDR3 protein: CASSLVPLGAGTGELFF
V gene: TRBV5-1
D gene: -
clone size: -
J gene: TRBJ2-2
CDR3 length: 17

CDR3 DNA: TGTGCCAGCAGCTTAGTCCTAGCGTCGGCCGAGCAGTACTTC
CDR3 protein: CASSLVLASAEQYF
V gene: TRBV7-8
D gene: -
clone size: -
J gene: TRBJ2-7
CDR3 length: 14

CDR3 DNA: TGTGCCAGCAGCCCCCCGGAATACAATGAGCAGTTCTTC
CDR3 protein: CASSPPEYNEQFF
V gene: TRBV5-4
D gene: -
clone size: -
J gene: TRBJ2-1
CDR3 length: 13

CDR3 DNA: TGTGCCAGCAGCTTCCTCCGCGGGAGCCACGAGCAGTACTTC
CDR3 protein: CASSFLRGSHEQYF
V gene: TRBV7-2
D gene: TRBD2
clone size: -
J gene: TRBJ2-7
CDR3 length: 14

CDR3 DNA: TGCGCCAGCAGCCATGGAGGGACACCCACTAACTATGGCTACACCTTC
CDR3 protein: CASSHGGTPTNYGYTF
V gene: TRBV5-1
D gene: -
clone size: -
J gene: TRBJ1-2
CDR3 length: 16

CDR3 DNA: TGTGCCAGCCTAAGACAGGCACTAGGAACCTTC
CDR3 protein: CASLRQALGTF
V gene: TRBV2
D gene: -
clone size: few
J gene: TRBJ1-2
CDR3 length: 11

CDR3 DNA: TGCAGTGCTAAGAGCTCCTACGAGCAGTACTTC
CDR3 protein: CSAKSSYEQYF
V gene: TRBV20-1
D gene: -
clone size: few
J gene: TRBJ2-7
CDR3 length: 11

CDR3 DNA: TGCGCCAGCAGCTTGCACAGTACCACTGAAGCTTTCTTT
CDR3 protein: CASSLHSTTEAFF
V gene: TRBV5-1
D gene: -
clone size: -
J gene: TRBJ1-1
CDR3 length: 13

CDR3 DNA: TGTGCCAGCAGCCTGCCGGGGACAGGGGCCTACGAGCAGTACTTC
CDR3 protein: CASSLPGTGAYEQYF
V gene: TRBV5-4
D gene: TRBD1
clone size: -
J gene: TRBJ2-7
CDR3 length: 15

CDR3 DNA: TGTGCCAGCAGGGTCGGGGGGGATAACTATGGCTACACCTTC
CDR3 protein: CASRVGGDNYGYTF
V gene: TRBV6-6
D gene: -
clone size: -
J gene: TRBJ1-2
CDR3 length: 14

CDR3 DNA: TGCAGCGGGAAAAAAGGGACAGGGGGTACTGAAGCTTTCTTT
CDR3 protein: CSGKKGTGGTEAFF
V gene: TRBV29-1
D gene: TRBD1
clone size: -
J gene: TRBJ1-1
CDR3 length: 14

CDR3 DNA: TGTGCCAGCAGTGAAGGGACAGGGGTTTATACGCCCCAGCATTTT
CDR3 protein: CASSEGTGVYTPQHF
V gene: TRBV6-1
D gene: TRBD1
clone size: -
J gene: TRBJ1-5
CDR3 length: 15

CDR3 DNA: TGTGCCAGCAGCCTGGAGGCGGAAGGTACCCAGTACTTC
CDR3 protein: CASSLEAEGTQYF
V gene: TRBV11-2
D gene: -
clone size: -
J gene: TRBJ2-5
CDR3 length: 13

CDR3 DNA: TGTGCCAGCAGTTGGAACCGACGCTACGAGCAGTACTTC
CDR3 protein: CASSWNRRYEQYF
V gene: TRBV6-5
D gene: -
clone size: -
J gene: TRBJ2-7
CDR3 length: 13

CDR3 DNA: TGCGCCAGCAGCGAAGGCCCATTCTCCAGGGGATCAAATCAGCCCCAGCATTTT
CDR3 protein: CASSEGPFSRGSNQPQHF
V gene: TRBV4-1
D gene: -
clone size: -
J gene: TRBJ1-5
CDR3 length: 18

CDR3 DNA: TGTGCCAGCTCCCGTGGTCCGGGAAACACTGAAGCTTTCTTT
CDR3 protein: CASSRGPGNTEAFF
V gene: TRBV18
D gene: -
clone size: -
J gene: TRBJ1-1
CDR3 length: 14

CDR3 DNA: TGCGCCAGCAGCGGGTCCCCGGCTAGCGGCACAGATACGCAGTATTTT
CDR3 protein: CASSGSPASGTDTQYF
V gene: TRBV5-1
D gene: -
clone size: -
J gene: TRBJ2-3
CDR3 length: 16

CDR3 DNA: TGCGCCAGCAGCGAGAGACAGGGCTTGGGAGGGACCCAGTACTTC
CDR3 protein: CASSERQGLGGTQYF
V gene: TRBV10-2
D gene: -
clone size: -
J gene: TRBJ2-5
CDR3 length: 15

CDR3 DNA: TGTGCCAGCAGCCAAGGACTAGCGAACACCGGGGAGCTGTTTTTT
CDR3 protein: CASSQGLANTGELFF
V gene: TRBV7-3
D gene: TRBD2
clone size: -
J gene: TRBJ2-2
CDR3 length: 15

CDR3 DNA: TGTGCCAGCAGACACAGGGCCTCCTACGAGCAGTACTTC
CDR3 protein: CASRHRASYEQYF
V gene: TRBV6-6
D gene: -
clone size: -
J gene: TRBJ2-7
CDR3 length: 13

CDR3 DNA: TGTGCCAGCAGCTTAGTCTTGTCCTACGAGCAGTACTTC
CDR3 protein: CASSLVLSYEQYF
V gene: TRBV7-2
D gene: -
clone size: -
J gene: TRBJ2-7
CDR3 length: 13

CDR3 DNA: TGTGCCTGGAATGCGGGACGACTCAATGAGCAGTTCTTC
CDR3 protein: CAWNAGRLNEQFF
V gene: TRBV30
D gene: -
clone size: -
J gene: TRBJ2-1
CDR3 length: 13

CDR3 DNA: TGTGCCAGCAGGGGACTAGCGGGAGACGAGCAGTACTTC
CDR3 protein: CASRGLAGDEQYF
V gene: TRBV7-9
D gene: TRBD2
clone size: -
J gene: TRBJ2-7
CDR3 length: 13

CDR3 DNA: TGTGCCAGCAGCTCACCGGGACTAGCATTGTCCCGTGAGCAGTTCTTC
CDR3 protein: CASSSPGLALSREQFF
V gene: TRBV7-2
D gene: TRBD2
clone size: -
J gene: TRBJ2-1
CDR3 length: 16

CDR3 DNA: TGTGCCAGCAGCCCGCCCCCGGGGGGAAGGGATGCCCTCTCCTACGAGCAGTACTTC
CDR3 protein: CASSPPPGGRDALSYEQYF
V gene: TRBV5-4
D gene: TRBD2
clone size: -
J gene: TRBJ2-7
CDR3 length: 19

CDR3 DNA: TGTGCCAGCAGCCTCAGGACTAGCGGAACAGAGACCCAGTACTTC
CDR3 protein: CASSLRTSGTETQYF
V gene: TRBV5-4
D gene: TRBD2
clone size: -
J gene: TRBJ2-5
CDR3 length: 15

CDR3 DNA: TGCGCCAGCAGAACACAGGGCATAGAGACCCAGTACTTC
CDR3 protein: CASRTQGIETQYF
V gene: TRBV5-1
D gene: -
clone size: -
J gene: TRBJ2-5
CDR3 length: 13